Described below is a single T cell receptor beta chain sequence and its context. Its specificity is unknown. As TCR cDNA was made by 5'RACE template switching, a universal primer site and UMIs were added. TCRdb independently ran MiXCR on the 5' RACE reads; one entry per CDR3 protein. The data hold approximately 300,000 distinct CDR3 sequences, with 10% to 15% observed a single time. This sample was taken from a study of T cells after yellow fever vaccination. The wider study: Fractions of low cell number were prepared using SMART-Seq v4 Ultra Low Input.

Study-wide points: Contaminating bulk clonotypes could be abundant in FACS-sorted repertoires. Weaker, the secondary response peaked sooner, at day 5 versus 15.

CDR3 size: 13 residues. V lost 10 bases to trimming and J lost 7 bases, with 19 bases between them. The germline CDR1 and CDR2 sequences are MNHEY and SMNVEV (reference sequence). This specimen was CD4+ T cells sorted from PBMCs, taken 45 days after the yellow fever booster vaccination. This sequence joins TRBV27 and TRBJ2-5, with D possibly matching TRBD2 (6 bases). The TCR was taken from a man aged 25-40 years who received the YFV17D yellow fever vaccine. The CDR3, as DNA: TGTGCCACCCGCCCGGGACTGGAGTTGACCCAGTACTTC. This translates into CATRPGLELTQYF.